These 31 T cell receptor beta chains were all obtained from the same sample, sequenced in a study of T cell changes during pregnancy in multiple sclerosis. The assay was immunoSEQ multiplex PCR, and TCRdb's table has in-frame clones only and misses some. The table lists 60,000 to 75,000 clones, 91% of them singletons. The sequencing here drew on peripheral blood, taken before pregnancy. Receptors originate from a female donor with multiple sclerosis, enrolled in a pregnancy study.

This chain links TRBV9 with TRBJ2-2, with 13 bases lining up with TRBD2. Germline CDR1 SGDLS, CDR2 YYNGEE. The CDR3 length is 16 residues. Trimming at V came to 3 bases and at J to 6 bases, leaving 5 bases not matched to a gene. Written as DNA, the CDR3 is TGTGCCAGCAGCGATAGGGGGACTAGCGGGGCCGGGGAGCTGTTTTTT. It is translated as CASSDRGTSGAGELFF.

The rearrangement joins TRBV19 to TRBJ2-7; 9 positions match TRBD1. Unmatched junction bases numbered 8, after V lost 6 bases and J lost 5 bases. Germline V gene lookup returns CDR1 LNHDA and CDR2 SQIVND (reference sequence). The CDR3 is made up of 14 amino acids. The CDR3 region is CASSPRDRVHEQYF. The CDR3 coding sequence is TGTGCCAGTAGCCCCCGGGACAGGGTACACGAGCAGTACTTC.

The chain uses TRBV2 and TRBJ1-1, with D possibly being TRBD1 (5 bases). Germline assignment: CDR1 SNHLY and CDR2 FYNNEI. This CDR3 region has 14 residues. V shed 8 bases and J shed 1 base, with 14 bases lying between them. The CDR3 DNA sequence: TGTGCCAGCTCGGCGCGGGGCTCGAACACTGAAGCTTTCTTT. It specifies CASSARGSNTEAFF.

The J gene is TRBJ1-5, the V gene TRBV25-1, with D unresolved. The germline CDR1 and CDR2 sequences are MGHDK and SYGVNS. V was cut by 5 bases and J by 1 base, with 6 bases left in between. The CDR3 extends over 13 amino acids. CDR3 DNA: TGTGCCAGCAGTTGGCGGAGCAATCAGCCCCAGCATTTT. Its protein is CASSWRSNQPQHF.

The sample holds a few counts of this clone. The chain carries TRBV5-1 and TRBJ2-7, with TRBD1 identical over 11 bases. This CDR3 is 16 amino acids long. CDR1 is SGHRS and CDR2 is YFSETQ in the germline V gene. V gave up 4 bases and J gave up 2 bases; unmatched junction bases: 8. The CDR3 spells CASSDGPGQGAYEQYF. The CDR3 DNA sequence: TGCGCCAGCAGCGATGGTCCGGGACAGGGGGCCTACGAGCAGTACTTC.

V usage is TRBV6-5 and J usage is TRBJ2-7; possible D gene TRBD2, 5 bases. There are 12 residues in the CDR3. In germline, CDR1 is MNHEY, CDR2 SVGAGI. The germline V and J ends were trimmed by 2 bases and 7 bases, with 9 bases remaining between them. Here the CDR3 DNA reads TGTGCCAGCAGTTACGCCGGGGTAGAGCAGTACTTC. The encoded protein is CASSYAGVEQYF.

The rearrangement links TRBV5-6 to TRBJ1-2; 7 nucleotides line up with TRBD1. V lost 3 bases and J lost 7; bases outside the gene matches: 3. Germline V gene lookup returns CDR1 SGHDT and CDR2 YYEEEE. This CDR3 region has 12 residues. The CDR3 reads CASSYGTAGYTF. CDR3 sequence (DNA): TGTGCCAGCAGCTATGGGACAGCTGGCTACACCTTC.

Written as DNA, the CDR3 is TGTGCCAGCAGTTACACCGGGACAGGGGTTGAGACCCAGTACTTC. Amino acids: CASSYTGTGVETQYF. The V and J genes are TRBV6-5 and TRBJ2-5; TRBD1 matches 10 bases. Germline CDR1 is MNHEY and CDR2 is SVGAGI. J was trimmed by 5 bases and V by 2 bases; bases with no gene match: 5. This CDR3 comprises 15 residues.

The chain combines TRBV7-2 with TRBJ2-1; the match to TRBD2 covers 15 bases. Per germline, CDR1 SGHTA and CDR2 FQGNSA. The CDR3 contains 16 residues. With 6 bases clipped from V and 9 bases from J, the junction kept 9 bases outside the gene matches. CDR3 protein: CASRTGLAGGPGEQFF. The CDR3 coding sequence is TGTGCCAGCAGGACTGGACTAGCGGGGGGGCCGGGTGAGCAGTTCTTC.

The rearrangement links TRBV25-1 to TRBJ1-1; tentative D call: TRBD1 (5 bases). Trimming left V 8 bases short and J 9 bases short, with 19 bases between. This CDR3 comprises 13 residues. In germline, CDR1 is MGHDK, CDR2 SYGVNS. DNA for the CDR3: TGTGCCAGCGTCCTCGGCAGGGAGGCACAAGCTTTCTTT. Protein sequence: CASVLGREAQAFF. The full variable domain, completed using reference TRBV25-1 and TRBJ1-1, is EADIYQTPRYLVIGTGKKITLECSQTMGHDKMYWYQQDPGMELHLIHYSYGVNSTEKGDLSSESTVSRIRTEHFPLTLESARPSHTSQYLCASVLGREAQAFFGQGTRLTVV.

This chain joins TRBV5-6 and TRBJ2-1, with TRBD2 matching 11 bases. V gave up 4 bases and J gave up 7 bases; unmatched junction bases: 7. Per germline, CDR1 SGHDT and CDR2 YYEEEE. The CDR3 length is 15 residues. This chain's CDR3 is CASSLFLAGGNEQFF. The DNA of the CDR3 is TGTGCCAGCAGCCTCTTTCTAGCGGGGGGAAATGAGCAGTTCTTC.

The V call is TRBV19, the J call TRBJ1-1; D is unclear. The V gene's germline CDR1 is LNHDA and CDR2 SQIVND (reference sequence). CDR3 length equals 13 residues. The V gene lost 6 bases and the J gene lost 6 bases, with 14 bases spanning the gap. In nucleotides, the CDR3 is TGTGCCAGTAGCCGAAACGGGGTCTCTGAAGCTTTCTTT. Translation gives CASSRNGVSEAFF.

The V and J genes are TRBV7-2 and TRBJ2-1; 7 positions agree with TRBD1. The germline V gene encodes CDR1 SGHTA and CDR2 FQGNSA. The CDR3 loop spans 14 amino acids. The trim removed 5 bases at V and 5 bases at J, leaving 6 bases unmatched. In DNA form, the CDR3 reads TGTGCCAGCAGCCCATCCACAGGGGACAATGAGCAGTTCTTC. Translation: CASSPSTGDNEQFF.

CDR3 sequence: CASSIGGYNEQFF. CDR3 DNA sequence: TGTGCCAGTAGTATCGGCGGTTACAATGAGCAGTTCTTC. V gene TRBV19 combines with J gene TRBJ2-1; D call uncertain. Trimming took off 3 bases at V and 4 bases at J, with 7 bases between the two ends. The CDR3 runs 13 residues. Germline V CDR1 and CDR2: LNHDA, SQIVND (reference sequence).

V gene TRBV27 combines with J gene TRBJ2-1; D not resolved. The V and J ends lost 6 bases and 3 bases respectively, with 18 bases between them. Germline V CDR1 and CDR2: MNHEY, SMNVEV (reference sequence). There are 16 residues in the CDR3. The CDR3 DNA follows: TGTGCCAGCAGGATCATACCCGGAACAGACTACAATGAGCAGTTCTTC. It is translated as CASRIIPGTDYNEQFF.

The chain employs TRBV2 and TRBJ1-2, with 7 bases that match TRBD1. The CDR3 is 15 amino acids. V trimming: 2 bases; J trimming: 1 base; junction bases outside the gene matches: 4. Germline V gene sequence: CDR1 SNHLY, CDR2 FYNNEI. Here the CDR3 reads CASSEIGTVNYGYTF. The CDR3 DNA reads TGTGCCAGCAGTGAAATCGGGACAGTTAACTATGGCTACACCTTC.

The V gene is TRBV7-8, the J gene TRBJ1-2; TRBD1 might be the D (6 bases). The germline V gene has CDR1 SGHVS and CDR2 FQNEAQ. Trimming pared 1 base from V and 4 bases from J, leaving 10 bases between. CDR3 length: 14 residues. The CDR3 DNA reads TGTGCCAGCAGCTTAGGGGGGCAGCCCTATGGCTACACCTTC. Translating gives CASSLGGQPYGYTF.

The chain links TRBV29-1 to TRBJ1-5; possible D gene TRBD1, 6 bases. With 7 bases removed from V and 0 bases from J, the gap between germline ends came to 13 bases. The CDR3 contains 14 residues. Germline CDR1 is SQVTM and CDR2 is ANQGSEA. The CDR3 DNA follows: TGCAGCGCTTCCGGGACATCTAGCAATCAGCCCCAGCATTTT. This gives the protein CSASGTSSNQPQHF.

The chain employs TRBV11-2 and TRBJ2-5; the D gene is possibly TRBD2 (5 bases). CDR1 SGHAT and CDR2 FQNNGV come from the germline V gene. V lost 3 bases, J lost 5 bases, and 13 bases lay in between. This CDR3 is 14 amino acids long. CDR3 DNA: TGTGCCAGCAGCTTCTTTACGGGCGGGGAGACCCAGTACTTC. Its protein is CASSFFTGGETQYF.

This clone was picked up one time. This chain connects TRBV30 to TRBJ1-6; weak D call: TRBD1 (5 bases). V gave up 1 base and J gave up 7 bases, with 11 bases separating them. The CDR3 extends over 14 amino acids. Germline CDR1 reads GTSNPN; CDR2 reads SVGIG (reference sequence). This chain's CDR3 is CAWSGQGYNSPLHF. The CDR3 DNA is TGTGCCTGGAGTGGCCAGGGTTACAATTCACCCCTCCACTTT.

The gene calls are TRBV9 and TRBJ1-4; TRBD1 matches at 7 bases. The length of the CDR3 is 19 residues. CDR1 and CDR2 from the germline V gene are SGDLS and YYNGEE. Trimming took 0 bases from V and 2 from J; bases not matched to a gene: 13. For the CDR3, the DNA is TGTGCCAGCAGCGTAGCTACATCGGACAGGCGGCAGACTAATGAAAAACTGTTTTTT. This gives the protein CASSVATSDRRQTNEKLFF.

In DNA form, the CDR3 reads TGTGCCAGCAGCCTAATGACAGGGGGCGATGGCTACACCTTC. Translated, it gives CASSLMTGGDGYTF. The V gene is TRBV7-2, the J gene TRBJ1-2, with TRBD1 identical over 10 bases. J gave up 6 bases and V 5 bases, and 6 bases lay outside the gene matches. The CDR3 is 14 residues long. The germline V gene encodes CDR1 SGHTA and CDR2 FQGNSA.

The V gene is TRBV4-3, the J gene TRBJ2-1, with 11 bases matching TRBD1. Germline V gene data show CDR1 as LGHNA and CDR2 as YSLEER. With V trimmed by 0 bases and J by 4 bases, 2 bases remained unmatched. The CDR3 sequence is 16 residues long. The chain's CDR3 is CASSQEGQGGYNEQFF. CDR3 DNA sequence: TGCGCCAGCAGCCAAGAGGGACAGGGGGGTTACAATGAGCAGTTCTTC.

This chain uses TRBV5-6 with TRBJ1-2; possible D gene TRBD1, 5 bases. CDR1 is SGHDT, CDR2 YYEEEE, per germline. The ends were cut back, 1 base at V and 8 bases at J, with 15 bases in the middle. This CDR3 contains 14 residues. The DNA of the CDR3 is TGTGCCAGCAGCTTGAGGGGCCCCTATAAGGGCTACACCTTC. It codes for CASSLRGPYKGYTF.

This chain connects TRBV5-1 to TRBJ2-3; D call uncertain. The germline V gene has CDR1 SGHRS and CDR2 YFSETQ. V was shortened by 0 bases and J by 0 bases, with 5 bases between the two germline ends. The CDR3 extends over 14 amino acids. In DNA form, the CDR3 reads TGCGCCAGCAGCTTGGGACAAAGCACAGATACGCAGTATTTT. This codes for CASSLGQSTDTQYF.

This sequence joins TRBV5-5 and TRBJ1-2; D may be TRBD1 (5 bases). V lost 3 bases and J 5 bases, leaving 11 bases between the germline ends. The germline V gene has CDR1 SGHKS and CDR2 YYEKEE (reference sequence). The CDR3 runs 13 residues. As DNA, the CDR3 is TGTGCCAGCAGCTCGACAGTACTATATGGCTACACCTTC. It translates to CASSSTVLYGYTF.

V and J are TRBV30 and TRBJ2-1, with 11 bases lining up with TRBD2. Losses at the gene ends were 3 bases for V and 2 bases for J; bases not matched to a gene: 9. The CDR3 is 17 residues long. In germline, CDR1 is GTSNPN, CDR2 SVGIG (reference sequence). CDR3 sequence: CAWSPRLGLAAYNEQFF. The CDR3 DNA reads as TGTGCCTGGAGCCCCCGTCTGGGACTAGCGGCCTACAATGAGCAGTTCTTC.

V is TRBV4-3 and J is TRBJ1-6; D gene uncertain. CDR3 length: 15 residues. V dropped 0 bases and J dropped 9 bases, with 12 bases sitting between them. Germline CDR1 reads LGHNA; CDR2 reads YSLEER. The CDR3 spells CASSQELPPSSPLHF. CDR3 bases: TGCGCCAGCAGCCAAGAATTGCCCCCTAGTTCACCCCTCCACTTT.

This clone came up once. The chain employs TRBV21-1 and TRBJ2-5; TRBD2, the D gene given by the table, was not confirmed from the DNA. TRBV21-1 is an annotated pseudogene. The CDR3 extends over 17 amino acids. The CDR3 loop is CASSKERTSGVGETQYF. The CDR3, as DNA: TGTGCCAGCAGCAAAGAACGTACTAGCGGTGTCGGGGAGACCCAGTACTTC.

This chain uses TRBV2 with TRBJ1-2; 7 nucleotides line up with TRBD1. CDR1 and CDR2 (germline): SNHLY, FYNNEI. This CDR3 contains 18 residues. The chain's CDR3 is CGQIVPPLTGAPNYGYTF. DNA for the CDR3: TGTGGCCAAATTGTCCCCCCTCTTACAGGGGCCCCTAACTATGGCTACACCTTC.

This chain uses TRBV9 with TRBJ2-2; D ambiguous. Germline CDR1 and CDR2: SGDLS and YYNGEE. The CDR3 totals 16 residues. The V end was cut by 1 base, the J end by 0 bases, with 10 bases between. The CDR3 sequence is CASSVQEISNTGELFF. The CDR3 DNA reads as TGTGCCAGCAGCGTACAGGAAATTTCGAACACCGGGGAGCTGTTTTTT.